The entry below describes one TCR beta chain. Antigen: not known. Repertoires were generated with immunoSEQ multiplex PCR, while TCRdb's copy carries only in-frame clones and drops some. The table records 15,000 or so clones, 80% to 90% of them present only once. This record belongs to a study of T cells in localized non-small cell lung cancer. General study findings and limits: Uninvolved adjacent lung had higher T cell clonality than tumor and all other tissues. Among the top 100 tumor clones, a median about 59 appeared in adjacent lung.

V was cut by 4 bases and J by 3 bases, with 19 bases left in between. The CDR3 has 16 amino acids. Germline V gene sequence: CDR1 SEHNR, CDR2 FQNEAQ (reference sequence). This receptor was identified in a male donor aged 60 or over with stage III lung adenocarcinoma. The rearrangement joins TRBV7-9 to TRBJ2-7; a weak D match, TRBD1 (6 bases). Sample: peripheral blood, taken before any cancer treatment. The chain's CDR3 is CASSSGVHGPSYEQYF. The DNA of the CDR3 is TGTGCCAGCAGCTCAGGGGTTCATGGACCAAGCTACGAGCAGTACTTC.